This TCR beta chain was recorded in a study of T-cell memory formation after mild COVID-19 (dated by TCRdb to about 2021). Background on the whole study: Most TCR sequence clusters were specific to one of the two donors. In two donors, T-cell clones that expanded and contracted after mild COVID-19 were tracked by sequencing TCRalpha and TCRbeta repertoires over time. The cohort comprised two young, previously healthy adult volunteers, one female and one male.

Broad study findings and their caveats: Clones contracting from day 15 to 85 had balanced CD4/CD8 phenotypes, while a second wave expanding from day 15 to 37 was biased towards CD4+. Some responding clones were detected in pre-infection memory, suggesting pre-existing cross-reactive memory T cells joined the SARS-CoV-2 response. Whether the second-wave clones peaking on day 37 were SARS-CoV-2 specific was not confirmed. Only a couple of mild cases were covered by the study, and larger cohorts that include severe cases with pre-infection samples were considered necessary. Contracting CD4+ clones appeared mostly in the CM and EM memory subsets, whereas CD8+ clones were enriched in EMRA.

The run used an Illumina NovaSeq 6000. TCRalpha and TCRbeta cDNA libraries were built by 5'RACE with constant-segment primers, adding sample barcodes and unique molecular identifiers. RNA was extracted from every sample with Trizol reagent. Library amplification was performed in two PCR steps, and a second sample barcode and Illumina TruSeq adapters were introduced in the second step. The libraries were sequenced on an Illumina NovaSeq using 2 x 150 bp paired-end reads. As for the original processing: Demultiplexing of reads and collapsing into UMI-guided consensus sequences were performed with migec v1.2.7. With mixcr v2.1.11, UMI consensuses were aligned to TRA and TRB V and J templates and assembled into clonotypes. Clonotypes were classified as expanded or contracted when called significant by both edgeR and NoisET, with noise models trained on biological replicates. For edgeR calls, a false discovery rate-adjusted p below 0.01 and a log2 fold-change threshold of 1 were applied. As an exploratory analysis of dynamics, max-normalized trajectories of the 1000 most abundant clonotypes were examined with PCA combined with hierarchical clustering. Separately sequenced CD4+ and CD8+ repertoires were used to assign the CD4 or CD8 phenotype of responding clones. TCRdb reworked the public reads: Q25 trimming with fastp, MiXCR clone assembly, productive beta chains retained. Rows with a matching CDR3 protein are joined into one entry that keeps the most common DNA and genes. TCRdb's processing, not the authors' own work, is the source of the V and J calls. This sample comprises about 140,000 distinct CDR3 sequences, 11% to 15% of them detected only once. The ten most abundant clones make up about 26% of the sample.

Ficoll-Paque density gradient centrifugation was used to isolate PBMCs. Cut back by 0 bases and 9 bases, the V and J ends lie 10 bases apart. CDR1 and CDR2, per the germline V gene, are SGDLS and YYNGEE. The CDR3 numbers 13 residues from cysteine through phenylalanine. CDR3 DNA is the only sequence kept; it has 39 bases, read in frame from the first base. This clonotype has only one observation. This receptor's antigen is unknown. Qualities for individual bases were not recorded, and no much larger clone is one base off. A single read constitutes weak evidence. The chain is made from TRBV9 and TRBJ2-1, with an unclear D gene assignment. Sequenced material: PBMCs or a T cell subset sorted from them (not recorded which). The source is an adult woman who had mild COVID-19 (a few samples of this study predate the infection). The sample titles of this study are shuffled in the database, so cell type and time point are left out; the donor was told from shared clones. The sequenced DNA: TGTGCCAGCAGCGTAGGCGGTGGCGGTGAGCAGTTCTTC. This sequence encodes CASSVGGGGEQFF.